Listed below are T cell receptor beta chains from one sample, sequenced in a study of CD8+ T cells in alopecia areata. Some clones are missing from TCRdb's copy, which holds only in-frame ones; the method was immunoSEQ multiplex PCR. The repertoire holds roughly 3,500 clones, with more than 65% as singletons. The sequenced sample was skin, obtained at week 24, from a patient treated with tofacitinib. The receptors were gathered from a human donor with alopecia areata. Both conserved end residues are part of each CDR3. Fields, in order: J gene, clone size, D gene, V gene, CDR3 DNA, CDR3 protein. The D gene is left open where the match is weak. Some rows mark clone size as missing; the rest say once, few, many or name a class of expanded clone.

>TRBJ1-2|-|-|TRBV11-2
TGTGCCAGCAGCTTAGCCCCCGCTCCCTATGGCTACACCTTC
CASSLAPAPYGYTF
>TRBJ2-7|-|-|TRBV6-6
TGTGCCTGCGGGGCCCCCTCTTCCTACGAGCAGTACTTC
CACGAPSSYEQYF
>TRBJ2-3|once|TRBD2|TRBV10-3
TGTGCCATCACTAGCGGGGGGGTTAGGAGCACAGATACGCAGTATTTT
CAITSGGVRSTDTQYF
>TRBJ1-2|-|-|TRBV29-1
TGCAGCGTTGAGTGGGGGCCAACGGGGTACTTCGGCTATGGCTACACCTTC
CSVEWGPTGYFGYGYTF
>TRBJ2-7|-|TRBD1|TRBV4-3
TGCGCCAGCAGCCAAGGCCATATGGGGACAGGGAGCAACGAGCAGTACTTC
CASSQGHMGTGSNEQYF
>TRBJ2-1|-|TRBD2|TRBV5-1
TGCGCCAGCAGCTTGGTCTCCAGGGCGGGGGGCCCCTACAATGAGCAGTTCTTC
CASSLVSRAGGPYNEQFF
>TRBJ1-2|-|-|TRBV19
TGTGCCAGTAGTAATCCCGGACAGCGATACTATGGCTACACCTTC
CASSNPGQRYYGYTF
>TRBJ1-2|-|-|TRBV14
TGTGCCAGCAGCCAGGCGGGAGCTAGAGTCTATGGCTACACCTTC
CASSQAGARVYGYTF
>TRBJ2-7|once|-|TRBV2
TGTGCCAGCAGGAGATTTGGGTCCTACGAGCAGTACTTC
CASRRFGSYEQYF
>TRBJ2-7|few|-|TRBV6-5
TGTGCCAGCAGCGACTACACCTACGAGCAGTACTTC
CASSDYTYEQYF
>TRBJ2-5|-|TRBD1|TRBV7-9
TGTGCCAGCAGCCGTCCACAGGGGCTAGAGACCCAGTACTTC
CASSRPQGLETQYF
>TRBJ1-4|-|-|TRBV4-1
TGCGCCAGCAGCCAAGAGGGTGAAAAACTGTTTTTT
CASSQEGEKLFF
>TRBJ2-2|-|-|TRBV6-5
TGTGTCAGTCGTCAGGGGGGCAGCGGGGAGCTGTTTTTT
CVSRQGGSGELFF
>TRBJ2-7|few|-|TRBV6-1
TGTGCCAGCAGGGGGTGGTTGGTGGACGAGCAGTACTTC
CASRGWLVDEQYF
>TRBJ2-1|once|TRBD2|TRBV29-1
TGCAGCAAGACTAGCGGGGGGGCCCATGAGCAGTTCTTC
CSKTSGGAHEQFF
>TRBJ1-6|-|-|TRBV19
TGTGCCAGTAGCCTGACAGGAATCACCTATAATTCACCCCTCCACTTT
CASSLTGITYNSPLHF
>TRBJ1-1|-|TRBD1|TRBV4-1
TGCGCCAGCAGCCAAGATGGACCTATTCAGGGGGGGACTGAAGCTTTCTTT
CASSQDGPIQGGTEAFF
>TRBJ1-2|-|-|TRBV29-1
TGCAGCGTTGAAGTGGCAGCCCCTTATGGCTACACCTTC
CSVEVAAPYGYTF
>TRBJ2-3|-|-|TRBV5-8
TGTGCCAGCAGCTTGGGCCCCCGTAAGGATACGCAGTATTTT
CASSLGPRKDTQYF
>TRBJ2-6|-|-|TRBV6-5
TGTGCCAGCAGTTACCTCCTCGGGGCCAACGTCCTGACTTTC
CASSYLLGANVLTF
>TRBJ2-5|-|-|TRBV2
TGTGCCAGCAGGGGAACGGGGGCCCCCCAGTACTTC
CASRGTGAPQYF
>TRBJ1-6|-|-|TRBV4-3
TGCGCCAGCAGCCAAGAGGGTGTCAGACATTCACCCCTCCACTTT
CASSQEGVRHSPLHF
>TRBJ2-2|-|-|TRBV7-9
TGTGCCAGCAGCCGGCGGTCCACCGGGGCCGGGGAGCTGTTTTTT
CASSRRSTGAGELFF
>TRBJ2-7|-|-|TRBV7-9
TGTGCCAGCAGCTTAGACGTCCTTCACTCCTACGAGCAGTACTTC
CASSLDVLHSYEQYF
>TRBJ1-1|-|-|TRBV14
TGTGCCAGCAGCCTCGGCTCCCGGGAGCGGGCTTTCTTT
CASSLGSRERAFF
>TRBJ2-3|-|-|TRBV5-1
TGCGCCAGCAGCTTGGCCGGGGCAACCTCCACAGATACGCAGTATTTT
CASSLAGATSTDTQYF
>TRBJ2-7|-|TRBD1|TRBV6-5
TGTGCCAGCAGTTACTCTTCAGGGGGCCGCGAGCAGTACTTC
CASSYSSGGREQYF
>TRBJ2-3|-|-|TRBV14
TGTGCCAGCAGCCGATCACTGGGACTTTATAGCACAGATACGCAGTATTTT
CASSRSLGLYSTDTQYF
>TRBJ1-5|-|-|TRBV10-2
TGCGCCAGCGGAACAGGAGACAATCAGCCCCAGCATTTT
CASGTGDNQPQHF
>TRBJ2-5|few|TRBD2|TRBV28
TGTGCCAGCAGTTTATATACGGCTAGCGGGGAGGAGACCCAGTACTTC
CASSLYTASGEETQYF